The 3 T cell receptor beta chains presented below share a single source sample, sequenced in a study of shared clonotypes between healthy human individuals. Sequenced by immunoSEQ multiplex PCR; TCRdb stores in-frame clones only, minus some. The table lists over a million clones, roughly 75% of them singletons. Sequenced input: memory CD4+ T cells sorted from blood. Subset of the sample: CD45RA-negative fraction. The receptors here all came from a man aged 18 to 29 in good health.

The V gene is TRBV2, the J gene TRBJ2-1; TRBD1 agrees at 7 bases. This CDR3 has 14 residues. Trimming removed 3 bases from V and 9 bases from J; junction bases left unmatched: 8. Germline CDR1 reads SNHLY; CDR2 reads FYNNEI. DNA for the CDR3: TGTGCCAGCAGTGACCCGACAGGGCCCCCTGAGCAGTTCTTC. Amino acids: CASSDPTGPPEQFF. The full variable domain, completed using reference TRBV2 and TRBJ2-1, is EPEVTQTPSHQVTQMGQEVILRCVPISNHLYFYWYRQILGQKVEFLVSFYNNEISEKSEIFDDQFSVERPDGSNFTLKIRSTKLEDSAMYFCASSDPTGPPEQFFGPGTRLTVL.

This rearrangement joins TRBV5-1 to TRBJ1-1, with TRBD1 matching over 7 bases. Germline V gives CDR1 SGHRS, CDR2 YFSETQ. J gave up 8 bases and V 4 bases, and 14 bases lay outside the gene matches. There are 15 residues in the CDR3. The CDR3 reads CASSLGQITAAEAFF. CDR3 in DNA: TGCGCCAGCAGCCTGGGACAGATTACGGCAGCCGAAGCTTTCTTT.

This clone was detected only a few times. The chain employs TRBV4-2 and TRBJ2-1; D gene ambiguous. CDR1 is LGHNA, CDR2 YNFKEQ, per germline. The CDR3 loop spans 17 amino acids. The V and J ends lost 0 bases and 3 bases respectively, with 15 bases between them. For the CDR3, the DNA is TGTGCCAGCAGCCAAGATAGGGCCACTACCTTCTACAATGAGCAGTTCTTC. It encodes CASSQDRATTFYNEQFF.